The next 2 T cell receptor beta chains were all read from a single sample in a study of shared clonotypes between healthy human individuals. Profiling relied on immunoSEQ multiplex PCR, and the TCRdb table lists in-frame clones only, not all of them. The sample holds approximately 500,000 clones, around 79% seen once. Sequencing was done on a sample of PBMCs. The receptors come from a woman aged 40 to 50 in good health. Some clones in this sample may be carry-over from other donors' samples.

The chain couples TRBV13 to TRBJ1-1; 7 positions agree with TRBD1. V lost 2 bases, J lost 10 bases, and 10 bases stayed unmatched. The germline V gene has CDR1 PRHDT and CDR2 FYEKMQ (reference sequence). There are 14 residues in the CDR3. CDR3 DNA sequence: TGTGCCAGCAGCTTATTCCGACAGGGACGGGGAGCTTTCTTT. Translated: CASSLFRQGRGAFF.

The chain couples TRBV7-2 to TRBJ2-1, with D hard to call. The CDR3 loop spans 11 amino acids. V was trimmed by 5 bases and J by 8 bases, leaving 7 bases between them. Looked up from germline, CDR1 is SGHTA and CDR2 is FQGNSA. CDR3 amino acids: CASSPNYEQFF. CDR3 DNA sequence: TGTGCCAGCAGCCCAAATTATGAGCAGTTCTTC.